Included here is one TCR beta chain sequence, with context. Its target is not known. CDR1 MDHEN and CDR2 SYDVKM come from the germline V gene. V lost 5 bases, J lost 6 bases, and 12 bases lay in between. This CDR3 contains 13 residues. The data originate from a study of cytomegalovirus exposure and HLA in healthy donors. Study summary: Inside one of the first data releases sat 85 million or so unique TCRs taken from HLA-typed donors. Findings and caveats of the study: Most TCR sequences were rare, but some public TCRs occurred in many donors. 87-base-pair reads could not separate some V segments, including TRBV6-2 and TRBV6-3.

Unrecorded immune exposures were likely, despite nominal health at sampling. Both 60 Vbeta primers and 13 Jbeta primers went into the PCR. Only in-frame clones appear in the TCRdb table, and some are missing; sequencing was by immunoSEQ multiplex PCR. The sample holds 150,000 to 200,000 clones; under 80% are singletons and the top ten take roughly 2.5%. The chain links TRBV28 to TRBJ2-3; possible D gene TRBD2, 5 bases. The source of this sequence is a human donor in good health. The sample taken for sequencing was PBMCs. The chain's CDR3 is CASSPPGFDTQYF. CDR3 coding DNA: TGTGCCAGCAGTCCCCCGGGGTTCGATACGCAGTATTTT.